This T cell receptor beta chain was profiled in a study of siplizumab effects on memory and regulatory T cells. This clone was seen once. The antigen is not known. The CDR3 has 19 amino acids. The germline gives CDR1 SGDLS, CDR2 YYNGEE. V lost 0 bases and J lost 0; bases outside the gene matches: 8. Using immunoSEQ multiplex PCR, the repertoire was profiled, and TCRdb retains in-frame clones only, with some absent. Among under 150,000 clones listed, roughly 94% were seen once. Study-level findings and limits: Under siplizumab, alloreactive sequences traced to unstimulated CD4+ memory cells were significantly reduced.

The source material was non-Treg CD4+ T cells sorted from blood. This TCR was sampled from a human donor in good health. The chain links TRBV9 to TRBJ2-6; TRBD1 agrees at 8 bases. The CDR3 DNA sequence: TGTGCCAGCAGCGTAGCGGCAGGGGGCGGAAGCTCTGGGGCCAACGTCCTGACTTTC. Translation gives CASSVAAGGGSSGANVLTF.